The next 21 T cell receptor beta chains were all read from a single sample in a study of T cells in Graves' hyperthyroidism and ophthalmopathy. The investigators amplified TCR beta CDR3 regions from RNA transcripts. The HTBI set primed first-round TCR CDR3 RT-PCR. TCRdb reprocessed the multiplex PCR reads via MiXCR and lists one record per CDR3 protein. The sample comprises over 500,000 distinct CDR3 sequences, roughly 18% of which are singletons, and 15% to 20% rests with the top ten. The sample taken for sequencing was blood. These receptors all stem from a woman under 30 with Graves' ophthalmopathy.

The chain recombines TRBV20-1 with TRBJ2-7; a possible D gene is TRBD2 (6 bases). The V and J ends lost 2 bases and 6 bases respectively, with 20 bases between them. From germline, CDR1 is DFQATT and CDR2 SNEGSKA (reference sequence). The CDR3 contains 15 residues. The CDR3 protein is CSARPPSRDGTEQYF. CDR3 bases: TGCAGTGCTAGACCCCCTTCGCGGGATGGTACCGAGCAGTACTTC.

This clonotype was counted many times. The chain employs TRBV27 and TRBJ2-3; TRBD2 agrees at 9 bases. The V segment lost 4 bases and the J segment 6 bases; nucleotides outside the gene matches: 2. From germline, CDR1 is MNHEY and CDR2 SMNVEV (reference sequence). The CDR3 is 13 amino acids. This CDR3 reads CASSWSGRDTQYF. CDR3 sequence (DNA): TGTGCCAGCAGTTGGAGCGGGAGGGATACGCAGTATTTT.

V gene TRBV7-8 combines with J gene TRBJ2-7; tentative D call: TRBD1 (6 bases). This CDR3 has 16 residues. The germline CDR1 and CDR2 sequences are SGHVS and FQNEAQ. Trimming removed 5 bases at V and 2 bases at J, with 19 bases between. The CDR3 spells CASSQWIAGQPYEQYF. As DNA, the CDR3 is TGTGCCAGCAGCCAATGGATCGCTGGACAGCCCTACGAGCAGTACTTC.

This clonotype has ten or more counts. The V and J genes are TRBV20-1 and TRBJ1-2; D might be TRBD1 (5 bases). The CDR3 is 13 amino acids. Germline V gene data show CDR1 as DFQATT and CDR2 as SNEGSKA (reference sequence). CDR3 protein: CTGGEGNVYGYTF. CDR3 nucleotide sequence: TGCACCGGGGGAGAGGGAAACGTCTATGGCTACACCTTC.

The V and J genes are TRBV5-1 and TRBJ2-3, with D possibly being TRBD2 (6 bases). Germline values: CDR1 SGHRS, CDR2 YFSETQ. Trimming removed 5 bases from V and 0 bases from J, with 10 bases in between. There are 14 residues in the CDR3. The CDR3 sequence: CASRPGVSTDTQYF. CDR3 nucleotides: TGCGCCAGCAGACCGGGAGTTAGCACAGATACGCAGTATTTT. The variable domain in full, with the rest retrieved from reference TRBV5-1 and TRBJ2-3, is KAGVTQTPRYLIKTRGQQVTLSCSPISGHRSVSWYQQTPGQGLQFLFEYFSETQRNKGNFPGRFSGRQFSNSRSEMNVSTLELGDSALYLCASRPGVSTDTQYFGPGTRLTVL.

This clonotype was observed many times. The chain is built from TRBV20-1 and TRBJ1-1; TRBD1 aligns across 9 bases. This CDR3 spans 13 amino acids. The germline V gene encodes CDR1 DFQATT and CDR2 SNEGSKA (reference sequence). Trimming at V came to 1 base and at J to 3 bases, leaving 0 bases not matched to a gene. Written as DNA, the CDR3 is TGCAGTGCTAGAGGACAGGGGGACACTGAAGCTTTCTTT. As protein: CSARGQGDTEAFF.

In DNA form, the CDR3 reads TGTGCCAGCAGTGTACGGACAGACTATTACGAGCAGTACTTC. Translation: CASSVRTDYYEQYF. The chain has TRBV6-1 and TRBJ2-7; D possibly corresponds to TRBD1 (6 bases). Trimming shortened V by 4 bases and J by 4 bases, and 14 bases separated the two germline ends. Germline loops: CDR1 MNHNS, CDR2 SASEGT. There are 14 residues in the CDR3.

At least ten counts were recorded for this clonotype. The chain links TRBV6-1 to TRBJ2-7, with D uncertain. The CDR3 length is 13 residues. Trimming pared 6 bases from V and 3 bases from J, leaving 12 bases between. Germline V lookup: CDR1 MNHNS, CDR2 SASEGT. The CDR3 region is CASSRPPFYEQYF. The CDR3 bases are TGTGCCAGCAGCCGCCCGCCATTCTACGAGCAGTACTTC.

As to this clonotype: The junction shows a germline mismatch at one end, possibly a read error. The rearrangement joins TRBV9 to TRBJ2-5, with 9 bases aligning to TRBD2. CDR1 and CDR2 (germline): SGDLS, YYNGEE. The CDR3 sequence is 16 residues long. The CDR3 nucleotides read TGTGCCAGCAGCGTAGAGAGCGGGGGGCCTCGAGAGGCCCAGTACTTC. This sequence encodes CASSVESGGPREAQYF.

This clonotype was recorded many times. The CDR3 spells CSARSILETQYF. CDR3 coding DNA: TGCAGTGCTAGATCAATCCTCGAGACCCAGTACTTC. The rearrangement joins TRBV20-1 to TRBJ2-5; D not certain. Germline V CDR1 and CDR2: DFQATT, SNEGSKA (reference sequence). V was cut by 2 bases and J by 5 bases, with 9 bases left in between. This CDR3 has 12 residues.

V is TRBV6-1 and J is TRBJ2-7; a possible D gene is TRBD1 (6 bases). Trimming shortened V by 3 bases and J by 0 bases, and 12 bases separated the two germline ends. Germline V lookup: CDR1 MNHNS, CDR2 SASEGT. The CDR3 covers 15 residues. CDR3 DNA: TGTGCCAGCAGTGAGGCGGAGACAGGCTCCTACGAGCAGTACTTC. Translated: CASSEAETGSYEQYF.

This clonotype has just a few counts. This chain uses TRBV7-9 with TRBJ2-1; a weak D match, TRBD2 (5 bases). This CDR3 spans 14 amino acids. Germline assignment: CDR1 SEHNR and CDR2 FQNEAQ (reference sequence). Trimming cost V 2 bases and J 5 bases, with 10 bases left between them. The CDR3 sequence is CASSLYTGNNEQFF. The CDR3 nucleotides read TGTGCCAGCAGCTTATATACGGGGAACAATGAGCAGTTCTTC.

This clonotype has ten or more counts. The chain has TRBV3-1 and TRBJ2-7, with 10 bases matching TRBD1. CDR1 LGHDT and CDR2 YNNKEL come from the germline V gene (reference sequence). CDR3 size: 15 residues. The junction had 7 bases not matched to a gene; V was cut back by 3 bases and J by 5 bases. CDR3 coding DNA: TGTGCCAGCAGCCAGCTGTTCGGGACAGGGGACGAGCAGTACTTC. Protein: CASSQLFGTGDEQYF.

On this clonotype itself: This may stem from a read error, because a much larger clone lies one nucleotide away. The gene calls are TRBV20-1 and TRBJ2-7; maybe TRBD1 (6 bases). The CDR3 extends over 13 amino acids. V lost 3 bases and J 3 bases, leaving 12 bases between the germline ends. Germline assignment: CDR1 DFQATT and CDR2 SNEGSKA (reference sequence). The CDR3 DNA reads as TGCAGTGCTAGCCCGGTAGGGGGCTACGAGCAGTACTTC. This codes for CSASPVGGYEQYF.

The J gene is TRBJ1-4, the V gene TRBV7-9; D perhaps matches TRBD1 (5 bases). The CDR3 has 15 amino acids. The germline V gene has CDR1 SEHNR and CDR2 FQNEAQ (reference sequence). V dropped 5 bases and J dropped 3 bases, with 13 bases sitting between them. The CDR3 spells CASSGTGGANEKLFF. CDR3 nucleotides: TGTGCCAGCAGCGGGACGGGGGGAGCTAATGAAAAACTGTTTTTT.

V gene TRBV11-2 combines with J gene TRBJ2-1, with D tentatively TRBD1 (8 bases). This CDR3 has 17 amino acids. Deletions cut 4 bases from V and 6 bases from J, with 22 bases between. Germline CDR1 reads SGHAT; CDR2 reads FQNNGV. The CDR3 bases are TGTGCCAGCAGCTCACGACTACAGGGGGGGGTTGGCAATGAGCAGTTCTTC. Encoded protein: CASSSRLQGGVGNEQFF.

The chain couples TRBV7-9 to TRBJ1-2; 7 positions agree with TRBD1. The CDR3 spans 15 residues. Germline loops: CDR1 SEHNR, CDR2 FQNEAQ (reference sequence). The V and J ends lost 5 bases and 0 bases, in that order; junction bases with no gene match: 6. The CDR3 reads CASSPGDRPNYGYTF. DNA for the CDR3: TGTGCCAGCAGCCCGGGGGACAGACCTAACTATGGCTACACCTTC.

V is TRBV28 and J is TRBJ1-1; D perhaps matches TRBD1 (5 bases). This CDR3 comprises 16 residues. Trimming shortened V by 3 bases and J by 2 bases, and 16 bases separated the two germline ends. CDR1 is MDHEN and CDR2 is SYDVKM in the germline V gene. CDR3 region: CASSFSLGTINTEAFF. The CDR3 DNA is TGTGCCAGCAGTTTTTCGCTAGGGACCATCAACACTGAAGCTTTCTTT.

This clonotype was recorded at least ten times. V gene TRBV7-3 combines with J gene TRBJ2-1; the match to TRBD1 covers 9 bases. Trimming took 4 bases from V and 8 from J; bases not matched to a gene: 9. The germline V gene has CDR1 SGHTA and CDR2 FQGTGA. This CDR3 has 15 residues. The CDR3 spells CASSSTGGGFDEQFF. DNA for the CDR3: TGTGCCAGCAGCTCCACAGGGGGCGGATTCGATGAGCAGTTCTTC.

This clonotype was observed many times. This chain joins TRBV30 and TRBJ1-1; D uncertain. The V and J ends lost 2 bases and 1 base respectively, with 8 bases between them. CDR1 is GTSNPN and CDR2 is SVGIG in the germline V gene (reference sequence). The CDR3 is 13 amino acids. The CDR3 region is CAWSIGENTEAFF. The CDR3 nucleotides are TGTGCCTGGAGTATCGGCGAGAACACTGAAGCTTTCTTT.

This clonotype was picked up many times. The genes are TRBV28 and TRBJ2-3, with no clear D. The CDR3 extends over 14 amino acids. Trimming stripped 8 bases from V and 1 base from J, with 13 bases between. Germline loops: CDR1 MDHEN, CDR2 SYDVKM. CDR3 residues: CASGTDGRTDTQYF. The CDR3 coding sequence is TGTGCCAGCGGCACGGACGGACGCACAGATACGCAGTATTTT.